Below are 14 T cell receptor beta chains sequenced from a single sample in a study of T cells in Graves' hyperthyroidism and ophthalmopathy. TCR beta CDR3 sequences were amplified from RNA transcripts. When the TCR CDR3 underwent first-round RT-PCR, the HTBI primer set was used. TCRdb processed the multiplex PCR reads anew with MiXCR; each CDR3 protein has one entry. Here the sample spans hundreds of thousands of distinct CDR3 sequences, 45% being singletons. The sample comprised peripheral blood or thyroid tissue (not recorded which). All receptors derive from an adult man with Graves' disease, either hyperthyroidism or ophthalmopathy (not recorded which).

The chain uses TRBV5-1 and TRBJ1-1, with D possibly matching TRBD1 (6 bases). V lost 4 bases and J lost 2, with 18 bases in between. The CDR3 is made up of 16 amino acids. Germline CDR1 and CDR2: SGHRS and YFSETQ. CDR3 loop: CASSQALRTANTEAFF. DNA of the CDR3: TGCGCCAGCAGCCAAGCCCTCAGGACAGCTAACACTGAAGCTTTCTTT.

The table lists this clonotype with many counts. V and J are TRBV29-1 and TRBJ2-7; 11 bases are shared with TRBD1. The V gene's germline CDR1 is SQVTM and CDR2 ANQGSEA. V dropped 2 bases and J dropped 6; count of bases not matched to a gene: 6. This CDR3 comprises 14 residues. The CDR3 loop reads CSVEFGGQGAEQYF. The CDR3, as DNA: TGCAGCGTTGAATTCGGTGGACAGGGGGCCGAGCAGTACTTC.

There are many counts of this clonotype. The J gene is TRBJ1-1, the V gene TRBV12-3 or TRBV12-4; no clear D gene. Trimming removed 1 base at V and 3 bases at J, with 6 bases between. The CDR3 has 13 amino acids. CDR3 sequence reads: CASSLEAYTEAFF. The CDR3 DNA reads TGTGCCAGCAGTTTAGAGGCTTACACTGAAGCTTTCTTT.

This rearrangement joins TRBV7-9 to TRBJ2-7, with D uncertain. The CDR3 extends over 12 amino acids. V lost 6 bases, J lost 9 bases, and 15 bases lay in between. Germline assignment: CDR1 SEHNR and CDR2 FQNEAQ (reference sequence). The CDR3 spells CASSESLRGQYF. The CDR3 DNA reads as TGTGCCAGCAGTGAATCCCTAAGAGGGCAGTACTTC. The entire variable domain, with the rest obtained from reference TRBV7-9 and TRBJ2-7, is as follows: DTGVSQNPRHKITKRGQNVTFRCDPISEHNRLYWYRQTLGQGPEFLTYFQNEAQLEKSRLLSDRFSAERPKGSFSTLEIQRTEQGDSAMYLCASSESLRGQYFGPGTRLTVT.

This clonotype has ten or more counts. For the CDR3, the DNA is TGTGCCATCAGTGATCTGGCAGGGGGCGCGAATGGCTACACCTTC. This sequence encodes CAISDLAGGANGYTF. V usage is TRBV10-3 and J usage is TRBJ1-2; 8 nucleotides agree with TRBD1. Per germline, CDR1 ENHRY and CDR2 SYGVKD. The CDR3 totals 15 residues. V was pared by 3 bases and J by 6 bases, with 9 bases of the junction left unmatched.

The CDR3 sequence is CSASGAAYEQYF. DNA of the CDR3: TGCAGTGCTAGCGGGGCCGCCTACGAGCAGTACTTC. V is TRBV20-1 and J is TRBJ2-7; D may match TRBD1 or TRBD2 (5 bases each). Trimming removed 3 bases at V and 2 bases at J, with 8 bases between. The CDR3 loop spans 12 amino acids. Germline loops: CDR1 DFQATT, CDR2 SNEGSKA (reference sequence).

This chain links TRBV12-3 or TRBV12-4 with TRBJ1-5, with D possibly being TRBD1 (6 bases). V lost 2 bases and J lost 1, with 9 bases in between. This CDR3 spans 15 amino acids. The CDR3 bases are TGTGCCAGCAGTTTATTGGGGGCAAGCAATCAGCCCCAGCATTTT. Residues: CASSLLGASNQPQHF.

The genes are TRBV7-8 and TRBJ2-5, with TRBD1 as a possible D gene (5 bases). Germline loops: CDR1 SGHVS, CDR2 FQNEAQ. CDR3 length equals 14 residues. Trimming cost V 0 bases and J 7 bases, with 12 bases left between them. In DNA form, the CDR3 reads TGTGCCAGCAGCTTAGCGTTCAGGGCCGGGACCCAGTACTTC. Protein: CASSLAFRAGTQYF. The full variable domain, completed using reference TRBV7-8 and TRBJ2-5, is GAGVSQSPRYKVAKRGQDVALRCDPISGHVSLFWYQQALGQGPEFLTYFQNEAQLDKSGLPSDRFFAERPEGSVSTLKIQRTQQEDSAVYLCASSLAFRAGTQYFGPGTRLLVL.

In this sample, this clonotype turned up a few times. The V and J genes are TRBV12-3 or TRBV12-4 and TRBJ1-1; D uncertain. V lost 6 bases, J lost 2 bases, and 13 bases lay in between. This CDR3 contains 14 residues. The CDR3 nucleotides are TGTGCCAGCAGACACCCGACTGCTAACACTGAAGCTTTCTTT. Residues: CASRHPTANTEAFF.

The chain couples TRBV24-1 to TRBJ2-7; TRBD2 matches at 16 bases. Losses at the gene ends were 5 bases for V and 2 bases for J; bases not matched to a gene: 5. This CDR3 region has 17 residues. Germline CDR1 reads KGHDR; CDR2 reads SFDVKD. The CDR3 is CATSAQGLAGGPYEQYF. As DNA, the CDR3 is TGTGCCACCAGTGCCCAGGGACTAGCGGGAGGGCCCTACGAGCAGTACTTC.

The chain is built from TRBV20-1 and TRBJ2-5; TRBD2 aligns across 10 bases. Germline assignment: CDR1 DFQATT and CDR2 SNEGSKA (reference sequence). V shed 6 bases, J shed 5 bases, and the junction held 9 bases outside the gene matches. The CDR3 consists of 14 residues. Here the CDR3 reads CSAIGLAARETQYF. CDR3 sequence (DNA): TGCAGTGCAATCGGACTAGCGGCGCGGGAGACCCAGTACTTC.

Turning to this clonotype: With a far larger clone one base away, a read error is the likely cause. V and J are TRBV6-1 and TRBJ2-7; 7 positions match TRBD1. The CDR3 sequence is 12 residues long. CDR1 is MNHNS, CDR2 SASEGT, per germline. The CDR3 spells CASSRDSYEQCF. The DNA for the CDR3 is TGTGCCAGCAGTCGGGACAGCTACGAGCAGTGCTTC.

The chain employs TRBV6-1 and TRBJ1-6, with TRBD1 as a possible D gene (6 bases). The V gene lost 7 bases and the J gene lost 13 bases, with 14 bases spanning the gap. Germline CDR1 is MNHNS and CDR2 is SASEGT. CDR3 size: 12 residues. The CDR3 region is CASTSGVVPLHF. CDR3 bases: TGTGCCAGCACGTCAGGGGTGGTTCCCCTCCACTTT.

This chain uses TRBV7-9 with TRBJ1-2; TRBD1 matches at 10 bases. This CDR3 is 13 amino acids long. J gave up 8 bases and V 7 bases, and 7 bases lay outside the gene matches. CDR1 is SEHNR and CDR2 is FQNEAQ in the germline V gene (reference sequence). The CDR3 here is CASTGTTGGGYTF. CDR3 in DNA: TGTGCCAGCACGGGGACGACAGGGGGCGGCTACACCTTC.